The clone carrying this TCR beta chain was counted many times. Its antigen is unknown. The sample originates from a study of early T cells in non-severe SARS-CoV-2 infection. Germline assignment: CDR1 ENHRY and CDR2 SYGVKD. Trimming removed 11 bases at V and 3 bases at J, with 16 bases between. The CDR3 loop spans 14 amino acids. Using its own MiXCR run on the 5' RACE reads, TCRdb lists one record per CDR3 protein. The repertoire holds 51,000 or so distinct CDR3 sequences, with approximately 10% as singletons. Notes on the study in general: VDJdb-based matching was biased toward anti-spike CD8 responses and missed private and CD4 specificities.

Material for sequencing was whole blood. The TCR was taken from an adult who was a healthcare worker with PCR-confirmed SARS-CoV-2 infection or an uninfected control (not recorded which). The chain is built from TRBV10-3 and TRBJ2-2; D may be TRBD1 (5 bases). CDR3 sequence: CAHQAGSDTGELFF. CDR3 nucleotide sequence: TGTGCCCATCAGGCAGGGTCGGACACCGGGGAGCTGTTTTTT.